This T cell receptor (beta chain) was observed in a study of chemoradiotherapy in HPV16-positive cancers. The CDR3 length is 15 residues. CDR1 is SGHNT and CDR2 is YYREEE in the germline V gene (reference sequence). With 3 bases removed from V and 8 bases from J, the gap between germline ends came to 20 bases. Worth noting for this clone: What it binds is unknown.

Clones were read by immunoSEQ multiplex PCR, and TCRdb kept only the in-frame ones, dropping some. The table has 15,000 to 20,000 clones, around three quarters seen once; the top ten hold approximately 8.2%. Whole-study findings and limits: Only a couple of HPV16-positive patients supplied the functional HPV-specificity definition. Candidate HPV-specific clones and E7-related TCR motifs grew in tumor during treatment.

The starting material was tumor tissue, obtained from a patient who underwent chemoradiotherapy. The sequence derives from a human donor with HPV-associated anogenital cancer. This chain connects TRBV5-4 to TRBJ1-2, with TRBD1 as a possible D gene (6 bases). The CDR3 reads CASSSTQGLGYGYTF. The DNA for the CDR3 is TGTGCCAGCAGCTCAACACAGGGTTTAGGATACGGCTACACCTTC. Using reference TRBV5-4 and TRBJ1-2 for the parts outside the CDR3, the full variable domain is ETGVTQSPTHLIKTRGQQVTLRCSSQSGHNTVSWYQQALGQGPQFIFQYYREEENGRGNFPPRFSGLQFPNYSSELNVNALELDDSALYLCASSSTQGLGYGYTFGSGTRLTVV.